This T cell receptor beta chain was recorded in a study of post-analysis software for immune sequencing data. Study observations and caveats: Controls' normalized Chao1 diversity significantly exceeded that of multiple sclerosis patients. TRBV5-6, TRBV5-1 and TRBV20-1 belonged to a set of roughly five TRBV segments that were more frequent in patients than controls.

Germline assignment: CDR1 WSHSY and CDR2 SAAADI. The V end was cut by 0 bases, the J end by 4 bases, with 15 bases between. This CDR3 has 16 amino acids. As to this clonotype: Its antigen is not identified.

cDNA libraries of TCR beta carried unique molecular identifiers. T cells numbering about 0.95 to 10 million gave rise to roughly 0.5 million cDNA molecules. Via MiXCR, TCRdb re-called the PCR reads, giving one row per CDR3 protein. The profile shows some 700,000 distinct CDR3 sequences, more than 50% of them singletons. Sample: blood. The rearrangement links TRBV10-2 to TRBJ1-2, with TRBD1 as a possible D gene (6 bases). The receptor comes from a girl aged 2-15 years with multiple sclerosis. CDR3 sequence: CASSESILDSLYGYTF. CDR3 nucleotides: TGCGCCAGCAGTGAGTCGATTTTGGACAGCCTCTATGGCTACACCTTC.